This entry lists 19 T cell receptor beta chains sequenced from one sample in a study of cytomegalovirus exposure and HLA in healthy donors. Primers: 60 Vbeta forward and 13 Jbeta reverse. The table came from immunoSEQ multiplex PCR; TCRdb's copy has only in-frame clones and leaves some out. Seen here are about 92,000 clones, about three quarters observed once, and the top ten hold under 7.5%. Sequenced input: PBMCs. These receptors were taken from a man aged 45-60 years in good health and CMV-seropositive.

Of note for this clone: One end of the junction does not line up with germline, which may come from a read error. The rearrangement uses TRBV6-1 and TRBJ1-2; tentatively, D is TRBD1 (5 bases). Looked up from germline, CDR1 is MNHNS and CDR2 is SASEGT. This CDR3 has 13 residues. In DNA, the CDR3 is TGTGCCAGCAGACAGGACCTTGGGTATGGCTACCCCTTC. Translation gives CASRQDLGYGYPF.

This clone was observed a single time. The V call is TRBV5-6, the J call TRBJ2-1, with TRBD1 as a possible D gene (5 bases). Germline V lookup: CDR1 SGHDT, CDR2 YYEEEE. This CDR3 has 14 amino acids. The ends were cut back, 4 bases at V and 4 bases at J, with 12 bases in the middle. For the CDR3, the DNA is TGTGCCAGCAGCCGAGGAGACAGTTACAATGAGCAGTTCTTC. Its protein product is CASSRGDSYNEQFF. Full variable domain (missing parts from reference TRBV5-6 and TRBJ2-1): DAGVTQSPTHLIKTRGQQVTLRCSPKSGHDTVSWYQQALGQGPQFIFQYYEEEERQRGNFPDRFSGHQFPNYSSELNVNALLLGDSALYLCASSRGDSYNEQFFGPGTRLTVL.

The chain links TRBV7-9 to TRBJ2-7; D is possibly TRBD2 (5 bases). CDR1 and CDR2 from the germline V gene are SEHNR and FQNEAQ (reference sequence). With 1 base removed from V and 3 bases from J, the gap between germline ends came to 13 bases. This CDR3 contains 15 residues. As DNA, the CDR3 is TGTGCCAGCAGCTTAGGAGGGTCCCGTGTCTACGAGCAGTACTTC. It specifies CASSLGGSRVYEQYF.

This clone has only a few counts. V gene TRBV28 combines with J gene TRBJ2-7; 8 bases align to TRBD1. Trimming cost V 5 bases and J 1 base; bases outside gene matches: 10. This CDR3 is built from 16 residues. Looked up from germline, CDR1 is MDHEN and CDR2 is SYDVKM. In DNA, the CDR3 is TGTGCCAGCAGTCAAACCTGGACAGGGAGGTCCTACGAGCAGTACTTC. It codes for CASSQTWTGRSYEQYF. Full variable domain (rest looked up from reference TRBV28 and TRBJ2-7): DVKVTQSSRYLVKRTGEKVFLECVQDMDHENMFWYRQDPGLGLRLIYFSYDVKMKEKGDIPEGYSVSREKKERFSLILESASTNQTSMYLCASSQTWTGRSYEQYFGPGTRLTVT.

The chain recombines TRBV4-3 with TRBJ1-5; 9 bases map to TRBD1. Germline CDR1 and CDR2: LGHNA and YSLEER. V was pared by 0 bases and J by 7 bases, with 7 bases of the junction left unmatched. The CDR3 runs to 16 residues. The CDR3 sequence: CASSQDLQGAYQPQHF. CDR3 DNA sequence: TGCGCCAGCAGCCAAGATTTACAGGGGGCTTACCAGCCCCAGCATTTT.

This sequence joins TRBV18 and TRBJ1-5; 11 nucleotides align to TRBD1. Unmatched junction bases numbered 2, after V lost 4 bases and J lost 3 bases. The CDR3 loop spans 15 amino acids. CDR1 and CDR2 (germline): KGHSH, LQKENI. This CDR3 is CASSLGQGDNQPQHF. The CDR3 nucleotides are TGTGCCAGCTCACTGGGACAGGGGGACAATCAGCCCCAGCATTTT.

The V call is TRBV7-9, the J call TRBJ1-1, with 7 bases that match TRBD1. V dropped 4 bases and J dropped 3; count of bases not matched to a gene: 2. Germline assignment: CDR1 SEHNR and CDR2 FQNEAQ (reference sequence). CDR3 size: 13 residues. This chain's CDR3 is CASSYTGDTEAFF. CDR3 coding DNA: TGTGCCAGCAGCTATACAGGGGACACTGAAGCTTTCTTT.

The chain couples TRBV19 to TRBJ1-4, with 7 bases aligning to TRBD1. Germline V gene data show CDR1 as LNHDA and CDR2 as SQIVND (reference sequence). The V and J ends lost 10 bases and 8 bases, in that order; junction bases with no gene match: 10. This CDR3 is built from 13 residues. The CDR3 loop reads CATRDSGEEKLFF. The CDR3 nucleotides read TGTGCCACCCGGGACAGTGGGGAAGAAAAACTGTTTTTT.

A few counts support this clone. The rearrangement links TRBV4-2 to TRBJ1-2; no definite D call. Germline CDR1 and CDR2: LGHNA and YNFKEQ. The V gene lost 1 base and the J gene lost 4 bases, with 13 bases spanning the gap. The CDR3 sequence is 15 residues long. The CDR3 DNA reads as TGTGCCAGCAGCCAAGGGTCACCGGAGGGCTATGGCTACACCTTC. Translating it yields CASSQGSPEGYGYTF.

This sequence joins TRBV28 and TRBJ1-2, with TRBD1 as a possible D gene (6 bases). Germline lookup yields CDR1 MDHEN and CDR2 SYDVKM. V shed 5 bases and J shed 3 bases, with 19 bases lying between them. This CDR3 is 16 amino acids long. The CDR3 loop is CASSTIGSGVDYGYTF. The DNA of the CDR3 is TGTGCCAGCAGTACGATAGGTTCAGGGGTCGACTATGGCTACACCTTC.

Remarks on this clone: The junction and the germline gene differ at one end; a read error may be behind it. The chain joins TRBV7-9 to TRBJ2-7; TRBD1 matches 9 bases. Germline V gives CDR1 SEHNR, CDR2 FQNEAQ (reference sequence). This CDR3 is 16 amino acids long. The CDR3 loop is CASSLGSGTGSCEQYF. CDR3 nucleotides: TGTGCCAGCAGCTTAGGGTCCGGGACAGGGTCCTGCGAGCAGTACTTC.

The V and J genes are TRBV4-1 and TRBJ2-3; 10 bases align to TRBD1. Looked up from germline, CDR1 is MGHRA and CDR2 is YSYEKL. V was pared by 1 base and J by 2 bases, with 6 bases of the junction left unmatched. The CDR3 runs 17 residues. The CDR3 reads CASSQGRQGAATDTQYF. The CDR3 region has the DNA TGCGCCAGCAGCCAAGGCCGACAGGGGGCCGCCACAGATACGCAGTATTTT.

This chain uses TRBV5-6 with TRBJ1-2; tentatively, D is TRBD1 (6 bases). There are 14 residues in the CDR3. The V end was cut by 6 bases, the J end by 2 bases, with 14 bases between. Germline V gene data show CDR1 as SGHDT and CDR2 as YYEEEE. The CDR3 DNA sequence: TGTGCCAGCACCCTGGGGGGGGCGAACTATGGCTACACCTTC. Its translation is CASTLGGANYGYTF.

The J gene is TRBJ2-5, the V gene TRBV6-4; 7 bases align to TRBD1. Germline values: CDR1 MRHNA, CDR2 SNTAGT. CDR3 size: 13 residues. Trimming removed 2 bases from V and 8 bases from J; junction bases left unmatched: 5. CDR3 nucleotides: TGTGCCAGCAGTGACGTCAGGGGGAGCACCCAGTACTTC. This translates into CASSDVRGSTQYF.

In this sample, this clone turned up many times. Within the sample, other DNA sequences also encode this same CDR3. V gene TRBV6-5 combines with J gene TRBJ2-7; maybe TRBD1 (5 bases). Germline V gene lookup returns CDR1 MNHEY and CDR2 SVGAGI. CDR3 length: 11 residues. The V and J ends lost 5 bases and 4 bases respectively, with 6 bases between them. The CDR3 coding sequence is TGTGCCAGCAGTGCAGGGTACGAGCAGTACTTC. This codes for CASSAGYEQYF.

The chain uses TRBV7-9 and TRBJ2-1; perhaps TRBD2 as D (6 bases). This CDR3 is 15 amino acids long. CDR1 and CDR2 (germline): SEHNR, FQNEAQ (reference sequence). With 5 bases removed from V and 6 bases from J, the gap between germline ends came to 17 bases. The CDR3 DNA follows: TGTGCCAGCAGCCCACGGGGGTCGTTGGGCAATGAGCAGTTCTTC. As protein: CASSPRGSLGNEQFF.

The J gene is TRBJ2-3, the V gene TRBV5-1; 7 bases line up with TRBD1. The junction had 4 bases not matched to a gene; V was cut back by 5 bases and J by 4 bases. Germline assignment: CDR1 SGHRS and CDR2 YFSETQ. The CDR3 is made up of 13 amino acids. The CDR3 reads CASSLTGPDTQYF. The CDR3 DNA is TGCGCCAGCAGTTTGACAGGGCCAGATACGCAGTATTTT.

The chain carries TRBV9 and TRBJ1-1; D is ambiguous. Trimming shortened V by 0 bases and J by 0 bases, and 9 bases separated the two germline ends. This CDR3 spans 15 amino acids. Germline values: CDR1 SGDLS, CDR2 YYNGEE. The chain's CDR3 is CASSVVERVNTEAFF. CDR3 nucleotides: TGTGCCAGCAGCGTAGTTGAACGGGTGAACACTGAAGCTTTCTTT.

The chain joins TRBV9 to TRBJ2-7; D is ambiguous. V was trimmed by 0 bases and J by 6 bases, leaving 13 bases between them. Per germline, CDR1 SGDLS and CDR2 YYNGEE. CDR3 size: 14 residues. The CDR3 coding sequence is TGTGCCAGCAGCGTAGGTTGGGCTTTGGCCGAGCAGTACTTC. Translated: CASSVGWALAEQYF.